The clone carrying this T cell receptor (beta chain) was found many times. The CDR3 is made up of 15 amino acids. The germline gives CDR1 LGHNA, CDR2 YNFKEQ. Trimming removed 0 bases at V and 3 bases at J, with 8 bases between. This record comes from a study of molecular identifiers for immune sequencing clone quantification. TCRdb reprocessed the PCR reads with MiXCR, giving one entry per CDR3 protein. This sample has approximately 320,000 distinct CDR3 sequences, with roughly 24% found just once. V and J are TRBV4-2 and TRBJ2-2; D is ambiguous. The TCR was taken from a human donor in good health. Some libraries in this study had Jurkat cell RNA spiked in. Sequenced input: naive CD8+ T cells from blood, with Jurkat cell RNA spiked in. Described subset: FACS-sorted CD8+CD4-CCR7+CD45RA+ naive T cells. The CDR3 loop is CASSQESSYTGELFF. CDR3 nucleotide sequence: TGTGCCAGCAGCCAAGAGTCCTCTTACACCGGGGAGCTGTTTTTT.